By its share, the clone carrying this T cell receptor beta chain is large (0.1 to 1%). A library prepared for alpha chains yielded this beta chain as an off-target read; its size is of little meaning. This CDR3 has 12 amino acids. Per germline, CDR1 SQVTM and CDR2 ANQGSEA. J gave up 10 bases and V 4 bases, and 8 bases lay outside the gene matches. Every individual TCR cDNA molecule carried its own unique molecular identifier, which allowed correction of PCR and sequencing errors. MiXCR, applied by TCRdb to the 5' RACE reads, yields one record per CDR3 protein. The data hold over 9,500 distinct CDR3 sequences, with roughly 3.7% observed a single time. The source of the sample is a study of spatial heterogeneity in lung cancer. About the study: Within raw reads, each unique TCR and UMI combination appeared on average more than ten times.

Stated time point: sample taken at primary tumor resection. Researchers sequenced whole RNA taken from tumor, nontumor lung or frozen PBMC without sorting. The material sequenced was normal lung tissue next to the tumor, taken at surgery. The chain joins TRBV29-1 to TRBJ1-1, with TRBD1 matching 8 bases. This clonotype was sampled from a male donor with early-stage non-small cell lung cancer. CDR3 loop: CSVVTGGKLAFF. The CDR3 nucleotides read TGCAGCGTTGTTACAGGGGGTAAATTAGCTTTCTTT.